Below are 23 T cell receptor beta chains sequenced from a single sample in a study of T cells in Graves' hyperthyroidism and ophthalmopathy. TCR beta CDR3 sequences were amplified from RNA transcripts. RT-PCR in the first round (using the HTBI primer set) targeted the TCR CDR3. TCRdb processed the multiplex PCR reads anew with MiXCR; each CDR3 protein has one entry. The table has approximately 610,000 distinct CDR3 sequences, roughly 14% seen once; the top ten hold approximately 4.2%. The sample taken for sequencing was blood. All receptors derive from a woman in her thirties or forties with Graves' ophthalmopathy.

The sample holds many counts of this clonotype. CDR3 DNA: TGTGCCAGCAGCTTAGCCGCCTACGGAGCATCCTACGAGCAGTACTTC. Residues: CASSLAAYGASYEQYF. The rearrangement joins TRBV7-8 to TRBJ2-7; D remains unclear. V shed 0 bases and J shed 1 base, with 13 bases lying between them. This CDR3 has 16 amino acids. In germline, CDR1 is SGHVS, CDR2 FQNEAQ.

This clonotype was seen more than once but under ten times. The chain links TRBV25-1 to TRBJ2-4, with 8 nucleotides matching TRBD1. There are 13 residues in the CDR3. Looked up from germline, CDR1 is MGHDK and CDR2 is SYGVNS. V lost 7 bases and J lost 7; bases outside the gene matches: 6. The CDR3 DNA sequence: TGTGCCAGCAACCCCCAGGGGGCGAACATTCAGTACTTC. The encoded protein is CASNPQGANIQYF.

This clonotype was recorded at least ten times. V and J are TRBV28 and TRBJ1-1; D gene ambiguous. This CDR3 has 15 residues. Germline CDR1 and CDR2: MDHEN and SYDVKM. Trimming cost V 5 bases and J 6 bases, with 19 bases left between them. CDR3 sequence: CASSPAWQDAAEAFF. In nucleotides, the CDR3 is TGTGCCAGCAGTCCCGCGTGGCAGGATGCCGCTGAAGCTTTCTTT.

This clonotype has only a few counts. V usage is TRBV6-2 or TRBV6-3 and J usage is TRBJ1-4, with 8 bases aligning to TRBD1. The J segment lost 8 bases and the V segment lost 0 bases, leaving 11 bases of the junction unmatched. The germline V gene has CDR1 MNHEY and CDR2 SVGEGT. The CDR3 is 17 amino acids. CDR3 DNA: TGTGCCAGCAGTTACTCGACAGGGCAGGGGGCAACCGAAAAACTGTTTTTT. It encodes CASSYSTGQGATEKLFF.

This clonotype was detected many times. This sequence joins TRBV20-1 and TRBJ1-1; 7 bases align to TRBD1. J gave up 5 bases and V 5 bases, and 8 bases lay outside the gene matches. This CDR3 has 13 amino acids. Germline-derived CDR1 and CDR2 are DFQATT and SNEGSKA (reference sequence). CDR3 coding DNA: TGCAGTGCTGCAAGACAGGGCACGACTGAAGCTTTCTTT. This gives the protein CSAARQGTTEAFF.

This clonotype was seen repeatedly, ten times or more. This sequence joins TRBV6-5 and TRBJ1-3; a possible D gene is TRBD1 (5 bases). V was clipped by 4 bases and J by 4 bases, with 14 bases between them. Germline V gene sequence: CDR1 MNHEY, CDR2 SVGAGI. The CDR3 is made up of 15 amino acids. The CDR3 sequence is CASSFTGSGGNTIYF. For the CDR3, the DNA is TGTGCCAGCAGTTTCACAGGTTCGGGAGGAAACACCATATATTTT.

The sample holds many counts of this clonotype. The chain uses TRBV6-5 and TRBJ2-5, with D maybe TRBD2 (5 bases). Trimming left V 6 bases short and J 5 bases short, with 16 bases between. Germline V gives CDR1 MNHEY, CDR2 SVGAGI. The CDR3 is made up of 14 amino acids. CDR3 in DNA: TGTGCCAGCAGCTACGGCGGTAGAGGGGAGACCCAGTACTTC. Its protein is CASSYGGRGETQYF.

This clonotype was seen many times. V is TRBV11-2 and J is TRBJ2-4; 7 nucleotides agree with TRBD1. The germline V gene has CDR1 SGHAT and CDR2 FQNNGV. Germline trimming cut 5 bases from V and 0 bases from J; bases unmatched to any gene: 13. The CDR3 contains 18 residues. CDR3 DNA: TGTGCCAGCAGCGCGTCCCGGGACAGCACACTAGCCAAAAACATTCAGTACTTC. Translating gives CASSASRDSTLAKNIQYF.

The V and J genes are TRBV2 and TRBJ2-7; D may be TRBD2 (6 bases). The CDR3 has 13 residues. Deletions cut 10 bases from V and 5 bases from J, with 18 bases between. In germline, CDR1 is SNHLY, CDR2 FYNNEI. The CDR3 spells CATRSGWVNEQYF. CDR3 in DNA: TGTGCCACCCGCAGCGGGTGGGTGAACGAGCAGTACTTC.

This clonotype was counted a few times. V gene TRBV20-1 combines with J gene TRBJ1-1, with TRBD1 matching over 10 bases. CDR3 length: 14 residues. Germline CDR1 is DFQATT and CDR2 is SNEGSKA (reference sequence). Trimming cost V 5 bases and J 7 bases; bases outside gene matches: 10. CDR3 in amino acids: CSARSKTGGVEAFF. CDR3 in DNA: TGCAGTGCTCGCTCGAAGACAGGGGGCGTTGAAGCTTTCTTT.

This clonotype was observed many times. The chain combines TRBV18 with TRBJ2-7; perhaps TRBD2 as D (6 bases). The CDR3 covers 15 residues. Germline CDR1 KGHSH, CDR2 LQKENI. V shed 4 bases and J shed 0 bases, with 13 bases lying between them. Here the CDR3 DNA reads TGTGCCAGCTCACGGGGACTCCCGAGCTCCTACGAGCAGTACTTC. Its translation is CASSRGLPSSYEQYF.

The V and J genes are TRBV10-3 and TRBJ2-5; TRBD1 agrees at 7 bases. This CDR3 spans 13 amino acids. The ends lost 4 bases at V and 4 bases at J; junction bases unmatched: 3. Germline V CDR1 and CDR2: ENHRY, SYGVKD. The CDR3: CAISGQGGETQYF. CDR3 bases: TGTGCCATCAGTGGACAGGGTGGAGAGACCCAGTACTTC.

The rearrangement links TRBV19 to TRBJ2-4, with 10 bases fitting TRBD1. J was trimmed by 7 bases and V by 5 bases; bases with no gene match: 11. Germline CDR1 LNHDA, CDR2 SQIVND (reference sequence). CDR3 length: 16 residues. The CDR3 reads CASSPGAGTGVNIQYF. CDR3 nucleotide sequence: TGTGCCAGTAGTCCCGGGGCCGGGACAGGGGTTAACATTCAGTACTTC.

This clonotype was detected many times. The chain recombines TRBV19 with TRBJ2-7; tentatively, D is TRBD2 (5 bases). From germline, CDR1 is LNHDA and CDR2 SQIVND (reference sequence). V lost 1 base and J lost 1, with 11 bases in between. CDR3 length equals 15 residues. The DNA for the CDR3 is TGTGCCAGTAGTATAGGTCTAGGAGGTTCCTACGAGCAGTACTTC. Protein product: CASSIGLGGSYEQYF.

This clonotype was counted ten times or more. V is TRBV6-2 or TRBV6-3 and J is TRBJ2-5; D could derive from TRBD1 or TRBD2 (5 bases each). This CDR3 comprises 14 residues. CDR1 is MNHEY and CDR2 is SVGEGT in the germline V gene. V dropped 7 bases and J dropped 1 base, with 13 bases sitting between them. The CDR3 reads CASTLSGTQETQYF. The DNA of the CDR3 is TGTGCCAGCACTTTATCCGGGACCCAAGAGACCCAGTACTTC.

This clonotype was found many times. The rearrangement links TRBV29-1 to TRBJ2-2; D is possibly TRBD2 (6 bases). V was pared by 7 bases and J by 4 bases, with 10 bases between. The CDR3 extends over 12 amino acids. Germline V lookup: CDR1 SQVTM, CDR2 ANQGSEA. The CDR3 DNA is TGCAGCGGCGGGACGGCCACCGGGGAGCTGTTTTTT. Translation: CSGGTATGELFF.

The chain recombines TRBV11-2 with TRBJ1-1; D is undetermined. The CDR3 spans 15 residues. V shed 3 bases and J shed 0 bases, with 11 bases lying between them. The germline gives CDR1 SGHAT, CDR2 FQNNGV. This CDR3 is CASSFITFMNTEAFF. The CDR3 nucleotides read TGTGCCAGCAGCTTCATCACCTTCATGAACACTGAAGCTTTCTTT.

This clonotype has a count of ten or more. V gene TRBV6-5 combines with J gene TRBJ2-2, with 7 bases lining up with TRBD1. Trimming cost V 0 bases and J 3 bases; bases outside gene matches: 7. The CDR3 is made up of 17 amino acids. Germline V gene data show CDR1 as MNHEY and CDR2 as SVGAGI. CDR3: CASSYSLGGRDTGELFF. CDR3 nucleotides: TGTGCCAGCAGTTACTCTCTAGGGGGCCGCGACACCGGGGAGCTGTTTTTT.

The CDR3 region has the DNA TGTGCCAGCAATCCGGGACAGCCGTACGAGCAGTACTTC. Translating gives CASNPGQPYEQYF. This sequence joins TRBV6-1 and TRBJ2-7, with 7 nucleotides matching TRBD1. The CDR3 is made up of 13 amino acids. Per germline, CDR1 MNHNS and CDR2 SASEGT. J lost 4 bases, V lost 7 bases, and 7 bases had no gene match.

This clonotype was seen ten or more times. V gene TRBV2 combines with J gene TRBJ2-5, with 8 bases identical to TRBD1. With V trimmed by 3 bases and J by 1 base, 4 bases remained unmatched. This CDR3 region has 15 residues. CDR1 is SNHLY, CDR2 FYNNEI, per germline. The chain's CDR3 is CASSDRGRRQETQYF. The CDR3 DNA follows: TGTGCCAGCAGTGACAGGGGGCGCCGCCAAGAGACCCAGTACTTC.

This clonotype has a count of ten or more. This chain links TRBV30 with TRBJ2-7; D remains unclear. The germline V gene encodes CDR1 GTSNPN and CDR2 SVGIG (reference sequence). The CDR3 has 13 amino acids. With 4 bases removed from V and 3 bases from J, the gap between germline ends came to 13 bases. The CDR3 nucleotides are TGTGCCTGGAACCCCCTTACTGGCTACGAGCAGTACTTC. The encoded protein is CAWNPLTGYEQYF.

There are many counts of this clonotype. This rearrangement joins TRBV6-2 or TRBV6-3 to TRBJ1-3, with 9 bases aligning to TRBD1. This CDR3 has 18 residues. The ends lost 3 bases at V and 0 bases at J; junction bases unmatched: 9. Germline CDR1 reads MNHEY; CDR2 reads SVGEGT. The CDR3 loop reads CASSYSGTGRLSGNTIYF. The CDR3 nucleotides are TGTGCCAGCAGTTATTCCGGGACAGGGAGACTCTCTGGAAACACCATATATTTT.

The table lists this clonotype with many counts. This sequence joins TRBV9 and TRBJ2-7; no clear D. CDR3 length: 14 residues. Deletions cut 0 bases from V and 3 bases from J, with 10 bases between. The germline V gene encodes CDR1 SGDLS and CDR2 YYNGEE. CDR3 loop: CASSVDRVSYEQYF. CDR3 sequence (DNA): TGTGCCAGCAGCGTAGACCGAGTGAGCTACGAGCAGTACTTC. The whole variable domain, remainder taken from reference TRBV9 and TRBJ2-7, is DSGVTQTPKHLITATGQRVTLRCSPRSGDLSVYWYQQSLDQGLQFLIQYYNGEERAKGNILERFSAQQFPDLHSELNLSSLELGDSALYFCASSVDRVSYEQYFGPGTRLTVT.